This TCR beta chain stems from a study of tumor-infiltrating lymphocytes in primary liver carcinoma. Study-level findings and limits: In tumor-adjacent and tumor-blood pairs, overlap was lower than in tumor region pairs.

About this clonotype: The antigen remains undetermined.

Alongside blood RNA obtained from unsorted whole blood, germline DNA was also extracted. With 500 ng total RNA as template and a constant-region primer, TCR beta cDNA was made. Investigators got TCR beta libraries out of three nested multiplex PCR rounds, done with slightly modified ARM-PCR. TRBV1-TRBV30 forward primers paired with a C-beta reverse primer were used in the first two PCR rounds, which ran approximately 11 cycles each. MiXCR, applied by TCRdb to the multiplex PCR reads, yields one record per CDR3 protein. The profile covers around 330,000 distinct CDR3 sequences, with almost 60% appearing a single time and about a sixth taken by the ten largest. CDR1 SGHRS and CDR2 YFSETQ come from the germline V gene. V was pared by 3 bases and J by 6 bases, with 12 bases between. The CDR3 has 14 amino acids.

Sequencing input: peripheral blood. The sequence was collected from a woman aged 25 to 39 with primary liver carcinoma and hepatitis B virus infection. The genes are TRBV5-1 and TRBJ1-4, with D perhaps matching TRBD1 (5 bases). In DNA form, the CDR3 reads TGCGCCAGCAGCTGGGGGACGGAGGATGAAAAACTGTTTTTT. Protein: CASSWGTEDEKLFF.